The entry below describes one T cell receptor (beta chain). Its specificity is not known. This sample was included in a study of OX40 agonist ivuxolimab in advanced cancers. Study-wide findings and caveats: On average, CD8+ T cells showed a greater number of expanded clones than CD4+.

TCRdb keeps only in-frame clones here, not all; method: immunoSEQ multiplex PCR. The sample includes about 63,000 clones, about 89% seen only once; the top ten take approximately 3.9%. This clonotype was obtained from an adult with an advanced solid tumor such as melanoma, head and neck, liver or kidney cancer. The input for sequencing was CD4+ or CD8+ T cells sorted from blood, taken in a trial of the OX40 agonist ivuxolimab.

DNA for the CDR3: TGTGCCAGCAGCTTAGTGGGGGGTGGTGGCACAGATACGCAGTATTTT. Translating gives CASSLVGGGGTDTQYF. This chain connects TRBV7-9 to TRBJ2-3, with D perhaps TRBD2 (6 bases). Germline lookup yields CDR1 SEHNR and CDR2 FQNEAQ (reference sequence). V lost 1 base and J lost 1, with 12 bases in between. The CDR3 is 16 residues long.